This T cell receptor (beta chain) derives from a study of T cell changes during pregnancy in multiple sclerosis. Only in-frame clones appear in the TCRdb table, and some are missing; sequencing was by immunoSEQ multiplex PCR. The table shows tens of thousands of clones, with approximately 92% occurring only once. Only a few counts were recorded for this clone. In germline, CDR1 is SGHNT, CDR2 YENEEA. The CDR3 consists of 15 residues. Trimming took 4 bases from V and 0 from J, leaving 13 bases between them. The sequences come from CD8+ T cells from peripheral blood mononuclear cells, collected in the third trimester of pregnancy. The gene calls are TRBV11-3 and TRBJ2-7; perhaps TRBD1 as D (5 bases). This clonotype was sampled from a female donor in good health, enrolled as a control in a pregnancy study. The CDR3 DNA reads as TGTGCCAGCAGCTCGGATCGCAGGGCCTCCTACGAGCAGTACTTC. It specifies CASSSDRRASYEQYF.